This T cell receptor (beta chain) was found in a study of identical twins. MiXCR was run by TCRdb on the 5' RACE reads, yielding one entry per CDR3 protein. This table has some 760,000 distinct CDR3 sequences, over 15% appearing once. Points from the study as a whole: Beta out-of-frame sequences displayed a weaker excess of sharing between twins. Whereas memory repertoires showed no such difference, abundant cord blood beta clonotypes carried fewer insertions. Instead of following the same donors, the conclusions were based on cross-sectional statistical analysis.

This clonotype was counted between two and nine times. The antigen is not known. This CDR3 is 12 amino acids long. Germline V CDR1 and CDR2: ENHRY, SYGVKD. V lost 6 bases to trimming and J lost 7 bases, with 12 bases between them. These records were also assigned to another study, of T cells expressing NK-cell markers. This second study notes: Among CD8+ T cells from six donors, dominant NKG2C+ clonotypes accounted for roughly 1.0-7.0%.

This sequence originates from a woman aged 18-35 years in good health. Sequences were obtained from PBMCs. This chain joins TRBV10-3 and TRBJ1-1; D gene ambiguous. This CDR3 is CAISPTELEAFF. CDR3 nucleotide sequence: TGTGCCATCAGCCCAACGGAGCTTGAAGCTTTCTTT.